Below, one T cell receptor beta chain is given with its context. Its target is not known. This specimen comes from a study of beta chain features in type 1 diabetes. At the level of the study: The patient and healthy donor groups were comparable for age, gender and cell yields.

The germline V gene encodes CDR1 MGHRA and CDR2 YSYEKL. The CDR3 length is 14 residues. Trimming cost V 3 bases and J 5 bases; bases outside gene matches: 6. On average, the one heparinised blood draw given by each donor was 90 to 150 mL. Expressed TCRB transcripts were sequenced after all isolated RNA was converted to cDNA. Profiling relied on immunoSEQ multiplex PCR, and the TCRdb table lists in-frame clones only, not all of them. The sample shows some 360,000 clones, roughly a fifth of them seen only once. General study findings and limits: cDNA sequencing could over-represent cells with high TCR expression.

This rearrangement joins TRBV4-1 to TRBJ1-2; 7 bases fit TRBD1. The sequence was collected from a woman under 30 in good health. Sequenced: naive CD4+ T cells from blood. CDR3 loop: CASSHTGERYGYTF. CDR3 bases: TGCGCCAGCAGCCACACAGGGGAGCGATATGGCTACACCTTC.